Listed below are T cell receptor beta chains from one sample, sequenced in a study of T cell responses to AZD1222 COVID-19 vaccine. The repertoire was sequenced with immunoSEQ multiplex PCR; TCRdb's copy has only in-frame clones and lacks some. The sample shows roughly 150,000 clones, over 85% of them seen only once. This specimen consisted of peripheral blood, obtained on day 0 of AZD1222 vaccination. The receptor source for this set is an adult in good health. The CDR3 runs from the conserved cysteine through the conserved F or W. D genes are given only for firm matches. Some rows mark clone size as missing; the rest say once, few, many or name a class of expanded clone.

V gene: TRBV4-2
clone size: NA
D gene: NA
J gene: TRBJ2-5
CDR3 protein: CASSYQEGPQETQYF
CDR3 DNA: TGTGCCAGCAGCTATCAGGAGGGGCCACAAGAGACCCAGTACTTC

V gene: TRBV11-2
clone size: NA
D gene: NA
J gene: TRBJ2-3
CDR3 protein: CASSQSGDSTDTQYF
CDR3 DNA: TGTGCCAGCAGTCAGAGCGGCGACAGCACAGATACGCAGTATTTT

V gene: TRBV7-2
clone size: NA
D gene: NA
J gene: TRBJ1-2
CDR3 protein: CASSLTTNYGYTF
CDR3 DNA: TGTGCCAGCAGCTTAACGACTAACTATGGCTACACCTTC

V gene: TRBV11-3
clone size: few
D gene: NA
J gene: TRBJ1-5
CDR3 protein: CASSLPPRQDDSNQPQHF
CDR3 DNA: TGTGCCAGCAGCTTACCCCCCCGACAGGACGATAGCAATCAGCCCCAGCATTTT

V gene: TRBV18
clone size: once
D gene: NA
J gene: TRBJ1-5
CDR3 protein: CASSQGLNQPQHF
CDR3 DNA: TGTGCCAGCTCACAGGGTTTAAATCAGCCCCAGCATTTT

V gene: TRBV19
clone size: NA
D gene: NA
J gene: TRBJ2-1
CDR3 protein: CASSIDALTGGYNEQFF
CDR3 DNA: TGTGCCAGTAGTATAGATGCCCTGACCGGGGGCTACAATGAGCAGTTCTTC

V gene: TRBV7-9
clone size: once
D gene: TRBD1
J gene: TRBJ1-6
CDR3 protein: CASSPVTGVSPLHF
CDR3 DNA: TGTGCCAGCAGCCCGGTGACAGGGGTTTCACCCCTCCACTTT

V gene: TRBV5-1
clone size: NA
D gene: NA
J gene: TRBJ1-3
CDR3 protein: CASSSTALSGNTIYF
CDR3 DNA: TGCGCCAGCAGCAGTACAGCGCTCTCTGGAAACACCATATATTTT

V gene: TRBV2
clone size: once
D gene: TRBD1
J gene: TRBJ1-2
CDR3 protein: CASSIITGALGGYTF
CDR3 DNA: TGTGCCAGCAGTATAATTACAGGGGCTCTAGGAGGCTACACCTTC

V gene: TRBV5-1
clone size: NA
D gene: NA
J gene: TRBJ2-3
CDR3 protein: CASSLGAGDTQYF
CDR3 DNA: TGCGCCAGCAGCTTGGGAGCGGGAGATACGCAGTATTTT

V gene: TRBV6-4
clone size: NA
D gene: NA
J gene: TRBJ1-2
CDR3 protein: CASSDSTGFYGYTF
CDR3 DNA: TGTGCCAGCAGTGACTCTACAGGGTTCTATGGCTACACCTTC

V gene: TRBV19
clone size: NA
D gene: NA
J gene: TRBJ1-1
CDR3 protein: CASTSSGVGTEAFF
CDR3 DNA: TGTGCCAGTACCTCTTCGGGGGTCGGCACTGAAGCTTTCTTT

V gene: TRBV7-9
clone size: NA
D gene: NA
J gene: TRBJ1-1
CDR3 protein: CASSPSVRLYTEAFF
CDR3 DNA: TGTGCCAGCAGCCCCTCCGTCAGGCTATACACTGAAGCTTTCTTT

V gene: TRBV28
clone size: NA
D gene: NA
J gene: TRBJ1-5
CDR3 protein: CASRNGQSNQPQHF
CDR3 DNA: TGTGCCAGCAGAAACGGACAGAGCAATCAGCCCCAGCATTTT

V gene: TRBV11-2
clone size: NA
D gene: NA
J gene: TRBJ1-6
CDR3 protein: CASSLQHNSPLHF
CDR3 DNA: TGTGCCAGCAGCTTACAGCATAATTCACCCCTCCACTTT

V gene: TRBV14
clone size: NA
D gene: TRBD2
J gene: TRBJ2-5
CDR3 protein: CASSSSPSGLQETQYF
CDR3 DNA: TGTGCCAGCAGCTCGAGCCCTAGCGGGCTTCAAGAGACCCAGTACTTC

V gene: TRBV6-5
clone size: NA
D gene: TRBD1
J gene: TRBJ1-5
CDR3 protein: CASRTDRGFGQPQHF
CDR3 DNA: TGTGCCAGCAGAACGGACAGGGGGTTTGGTCAGCCCCAGCATTTT

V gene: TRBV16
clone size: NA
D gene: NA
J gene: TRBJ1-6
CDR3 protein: CASSQESSYNSPLHF
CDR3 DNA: TGTGCCAGCAGCCAAGAGAGCTCCTATAATTCACCCCTCCACTTT

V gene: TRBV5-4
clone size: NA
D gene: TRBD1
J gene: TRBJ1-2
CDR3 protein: CASSPKTGGNYGYTF
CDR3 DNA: TGTGCCAGCAGCCCGAAGACAGGGGGAAACTATGGCTACACCTTC

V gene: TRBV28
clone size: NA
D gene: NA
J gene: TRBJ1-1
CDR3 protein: CASSYNPRAEAFF
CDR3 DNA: TGTGCCAGCAGCTACAATCCGAGGGCTGAAGCTTTCTTT

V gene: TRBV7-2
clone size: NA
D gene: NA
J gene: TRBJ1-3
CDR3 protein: CASSLARGYTIYF
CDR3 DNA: TGTGCCAGCAGCTTAGCGCGCGGGTACACCATATATTTT

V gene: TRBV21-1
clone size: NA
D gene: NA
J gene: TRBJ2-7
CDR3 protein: CASDRDPGDYEQYF
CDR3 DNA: TGTGCCAGTGACCGGGACCCAGGGGACTACGAGCAGTACTTC

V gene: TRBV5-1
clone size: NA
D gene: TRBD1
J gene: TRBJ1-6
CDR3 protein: CASSPRGQGSADSPLHF
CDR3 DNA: TGCGCCAGCAGCCCTCGAGGACAGGGATCGGCCGATTCACCCCTCCACTTT

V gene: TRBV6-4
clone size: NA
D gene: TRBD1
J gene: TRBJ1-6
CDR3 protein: CASSARPNRGNSPLHF
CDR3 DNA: TGTGCCAGCAGTGCCCGCCCCAACAGGGGTAATTCACCCCTCCACTTT

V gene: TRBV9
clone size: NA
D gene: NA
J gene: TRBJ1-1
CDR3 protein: CASSPTHTGNTEAFF
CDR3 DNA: TGTGCCAGCAGCCCGACCCATACAGGGAACACTGAAGCTTTCTTT

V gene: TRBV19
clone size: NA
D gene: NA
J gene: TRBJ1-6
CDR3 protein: CASSSGAPAYNSPLHF
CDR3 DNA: TGTGCCAGTAGTAGTGGGGCCCCGGCCTATAATTCACCCCTCCACTTT

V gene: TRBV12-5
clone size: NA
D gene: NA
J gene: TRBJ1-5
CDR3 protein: CASGSGTANNQPQHF
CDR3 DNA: TGTGCTAGTGGTTCAGGGACGGCTAACAATCAGCCCCAGCATTTT

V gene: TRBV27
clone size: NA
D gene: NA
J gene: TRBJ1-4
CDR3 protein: CASSGRRGEKLFF
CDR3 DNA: TGTGCCAGCAGTGGGCGGAGGGGTGAAAAACTGTTTTTT

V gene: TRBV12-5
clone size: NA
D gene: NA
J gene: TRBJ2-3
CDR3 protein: CATTSPNTDTQYF
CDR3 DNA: TGTGCTACGACTAGTCCTAACACAGATACGCAGTATTTT

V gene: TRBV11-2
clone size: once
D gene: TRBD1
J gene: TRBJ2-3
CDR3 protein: CASSRQGDTQYF
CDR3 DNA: TGTGCCAGCAGCAGACAGGGAGATACGCAGTATTTT

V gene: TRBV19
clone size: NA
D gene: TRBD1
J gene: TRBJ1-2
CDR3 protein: CASSPGQGIYGYTF
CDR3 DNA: TGTGCCAGTAGTCCGGGACAGGGGATCTATGGCTACACCTTC

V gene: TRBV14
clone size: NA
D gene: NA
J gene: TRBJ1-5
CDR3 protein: CASSQATRQLLDWGSNQPQHF
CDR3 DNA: TGTGCCAGCAGCCAAGCCACACGCCAACTCCTCGACTGGGGGAGCAATCAGCCCCAGCATTTT

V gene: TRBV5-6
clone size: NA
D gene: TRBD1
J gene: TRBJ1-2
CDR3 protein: CASSLTGQGVEGYTF
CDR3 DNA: TGTGCCAGCAGCTTGACGGGACAGGGGGTAGAGGGCTACACCTTC

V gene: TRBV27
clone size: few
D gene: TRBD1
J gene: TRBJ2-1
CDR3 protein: CASSPPDRMRDEQFF
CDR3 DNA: TGTGCCAGCAGTCCCCCGGACAGGATGAGGGATGAGCAGTTCTTC

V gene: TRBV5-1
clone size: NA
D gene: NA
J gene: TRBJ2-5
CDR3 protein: CASSFQGYQETQYF
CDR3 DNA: TGCGCCAGCAGCTTCCAGGGGTACCAAGAGACCCAGTACTTC

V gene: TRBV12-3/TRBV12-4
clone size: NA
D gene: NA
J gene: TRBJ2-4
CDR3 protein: CASSFVAKNIQYF
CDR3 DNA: TGTGCCAGCAGTTTTGTGGCCAAAAACATTCAGTACTTC

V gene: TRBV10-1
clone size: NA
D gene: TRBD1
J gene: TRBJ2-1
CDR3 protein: CASSFNRGNEQFF
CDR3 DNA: TGCGCCAGCAGCTTTAACAGGGGCAATGAGCAGTTCTTC

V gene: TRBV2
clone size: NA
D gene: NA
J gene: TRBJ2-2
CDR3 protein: CASKPRTANTGELFF
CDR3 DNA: TGTGCCAGCAAACCTCGGACAGCCAACACCGGGGAGCTGTTTTTT

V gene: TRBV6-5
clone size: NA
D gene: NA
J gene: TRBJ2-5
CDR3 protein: CASRRDGGQKETQYF
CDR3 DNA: TGTGCCAGCCGCCGTGATGGGGGGCAGAAAGAGACCCAGTACTTC

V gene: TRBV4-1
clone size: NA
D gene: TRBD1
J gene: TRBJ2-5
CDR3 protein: CASSLYRGQETQYF
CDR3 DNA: TGCGCCAGCAGCCTCTACAGGGGGCAAGAGACCCAGTACTTC

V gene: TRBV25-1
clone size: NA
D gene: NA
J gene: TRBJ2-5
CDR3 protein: CASSPGGARETQYF
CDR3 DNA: TGTGCCAGCAGTCCTGGGGGGGCGCGGGAGACCCAGTACTTC

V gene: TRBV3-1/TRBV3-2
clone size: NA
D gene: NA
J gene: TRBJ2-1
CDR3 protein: CASSRQRGQVDEQFF
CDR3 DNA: TGTGCCAGCAGCCGCCAGCGGGGACAGGTCGATGAGCAGTTCTTC

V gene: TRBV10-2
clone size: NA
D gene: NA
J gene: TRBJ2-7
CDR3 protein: CASSVAGVGEQYF
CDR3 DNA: TGCGCCAGCAGTGTGGCAGGGGTCGGCGAGCAGTACTTC

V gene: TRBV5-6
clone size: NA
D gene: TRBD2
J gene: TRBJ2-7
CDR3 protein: CASRLSGAYEQYF
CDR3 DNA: TGTGCCAGCAGGCTTAGCGGGGCCTACGAGCAGTACTTC

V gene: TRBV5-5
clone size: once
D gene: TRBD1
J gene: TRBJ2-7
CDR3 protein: CASSLGGTGGAYEQYF
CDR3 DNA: TGTGCCAGCAGCTTGGGAGGGACAGGGGGCGCTTACGAGCAGTACTTC

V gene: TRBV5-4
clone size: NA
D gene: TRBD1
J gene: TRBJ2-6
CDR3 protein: CASSLPLDRVSGANVLTF
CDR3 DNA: TGTGCCAGCAGCCTACCTTTAGACAGGGTCTCTGGGGCCAACGTCCTGACTTTC

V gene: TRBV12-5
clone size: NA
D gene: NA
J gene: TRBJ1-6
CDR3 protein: CASGLVLGGMSSYNSPLHF
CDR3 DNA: TGTGCTAGTGGTTTGGTACTAGGGGGGATGAGCTCCTATAATTCACCCCTCCACTTT

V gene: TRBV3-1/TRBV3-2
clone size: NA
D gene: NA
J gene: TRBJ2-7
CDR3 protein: CASSQAGNYEQYF
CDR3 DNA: TGTGCCAGCAGCCAAGCCGGGAACTACGAGCAGTACTTC

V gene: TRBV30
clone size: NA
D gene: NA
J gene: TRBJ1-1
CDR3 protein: CAVTVMNTEAFF
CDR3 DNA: TGTGCCGTGACAGTCATGAACACTGAAGCTTTCTTT

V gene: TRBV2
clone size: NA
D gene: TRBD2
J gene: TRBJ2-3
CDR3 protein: CASSGGGPPGADTQYF
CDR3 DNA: TGTGCCAGCAGTGGGGGGGGACCCCCTGGGGCAGATACGCAGTATTTT

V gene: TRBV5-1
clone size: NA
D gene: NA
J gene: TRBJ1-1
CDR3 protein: CASSSGHTLKNTEAFF
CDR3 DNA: TGCGCCAGCAGCTCGGGACATACGTTAAAGAACACTGAAGCTTTCTTT

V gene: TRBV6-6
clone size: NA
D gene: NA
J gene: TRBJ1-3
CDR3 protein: CASSRNSAGNTIYF
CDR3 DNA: TGTGCCAGCAGTCGTAATTCGGCGGGAAACACCATATATTTT

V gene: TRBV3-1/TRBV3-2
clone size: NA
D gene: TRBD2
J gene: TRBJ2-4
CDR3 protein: CASSHLGLAGGPFKNIQYF
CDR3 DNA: TGTGCCAGCAGCCATTTGGGACTAGCGGGAGGGCCTTTTAAAAACATTCAGTACTTC

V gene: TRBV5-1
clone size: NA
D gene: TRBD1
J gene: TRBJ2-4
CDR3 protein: CASSLTGGGRKNIQYF
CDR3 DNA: TGCGCCAGCAGCTTGACAGGGGGCGGTCGCAAAAACATTCAGTACTTC

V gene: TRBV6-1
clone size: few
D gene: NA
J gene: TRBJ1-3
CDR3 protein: CASSEDSRVNTIYF
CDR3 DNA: TGTGCCAGCAGTGAAGATTCCAGGGTAAACACCATATATTTT

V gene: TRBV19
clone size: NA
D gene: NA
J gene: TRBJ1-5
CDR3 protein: CASSMGQVNQPQHF
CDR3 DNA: TGTGCCAGTAGTATGGGCCAGGTCAATCAGCCCCAGCATTTT

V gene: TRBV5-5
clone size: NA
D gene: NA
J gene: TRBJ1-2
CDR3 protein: CASSLASNYGYTF
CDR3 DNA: TGTGCCAGCAGCTTGGCATCTAACTATGGCTACACCTTC

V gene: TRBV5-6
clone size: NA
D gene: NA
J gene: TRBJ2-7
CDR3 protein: CASSSLDGPTYEQYF
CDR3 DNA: TGTGCCAGCAGCTCCTTGGATGGGCCCACCTACGAGCAGTACTTC

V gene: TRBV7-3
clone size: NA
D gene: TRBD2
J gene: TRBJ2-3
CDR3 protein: CASSQGLAGTSTDTQYF
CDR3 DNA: TGTGCCAGCAGCCAAGGACTAGCGGGGACCTCCACAGATACGCAGTATTTT